This T cell receptor (beta chain) derives from a study of blood T cell repertoires in COVID-19. At the level of the study: Specimens from acute and convalescent COVID-19 originated in the United States, Italy and Spain.

Trimming left V 1 base short and J 8 bases short, with 11 bases between. This CDR3 spans 13 amino acids. How the authors handled the data: Researchers report that nucleated cell counts were estimated from reference gene primer amplification. Only in-frame clones appear in the TCRdb table, and some are missing; sequencing was by immunoSEQ multiplex PCR. That table gives V, J and clone size, and the DNA gave D and trimming. The data show some 120,000 clones, about four fifths seen once. This clone was counted ten times or more. The sequence was obtained from a man aged 35 to 55 with active or convalescent COVID-19. Sequencing was carried out using peripheral blood. V gene TRBV12-3 or TRBV12-4 combines with J gene TRBJ1-1; D is unclear. CDR3: CASSLVAGREAFF. As DNA, the CDR3 is TGTGCCAGCAGTTTAGTGGCAGGCCGCGAAGCTTTCTTT.